This TCR beta chain appears in the sequencing data of a study of Ad26.COV2.S vaccination and SARS-CoV-2 variants. This clone has a handful of counts. The CDR3 has 14 amino acids. CDR1 is SNHLY and CDR2 is FYNNEI in the germline V gene. V trimming: 7 bases; J trimming: 1 base; junction bases outside the gene matches: 5. TCRdb's copy holds only in-frame clones and misses some; the assay was immunoSEQ multiplex PCR. This sample has about 350,000 clones; approximately 90% occur once, and the top ten carry approximately 5%. Treatment described: some 20 received Ad26.COV2.S at low or high dose, single or two shots; several received placebo; per-sample allocation not given. The investigators took samples on day 63 after the first vaccine or placebo injection.

The chain joins TRBV2 to TRBJ2-7; TRBD1 aligns across 9 bases. Sequences were derived from peripheral blood, sampled in a trial of Ad26.COV2.S vaccine versus placebo. The sequence was collected from a person between 18 and 59 years old who received the Ad26.COV2.S COVID-19 vaccine or a placebo. The CDR3 is CASIPGTGSYEQYF. The CDR3 DNA follows: TGTGCCAGCATACCCGGGACAGGGTCCTACGAGCAGTACTTC.